This TCR beta chain was captured in a study of shared clonotypes between healthy human individuals. On the study more broadly: Each donor's CD4 naive and CD4 memory cells filled three plates apiece, CD8 naive two, and CD8 memory one. Broader study findings: The authors sampled blood alone, and tissue repertoires likely differ.

Details on this clone: Antigen unknown.

Terminally differentiated effector memory CD45RA+ cells were left out of the naive CD8 fraction, which was CD45RO-negative and positively selected for CCR7. Profiled with immunoSEQ multiplex PCR; TCRdb holds only in-frame clones, not every one. This sample has about 2.1 million clones, with over 85% found just once. Germline loops: CDR1 MDHEN, CDR2 SYDVKM. This CDR3 spans 15 amino acids. V lost 4 bases to trimming and J lost 4 bases, with 16 bases between them. The V and J genes are TRBV28 and TRBJ2-5; a possible D gene is TRBD1 (6 bases). This clonotype originated in a man younger than 35 in good health. Some clones in this sample may be carry-over from other donors' samples. The specimen was naive CD8+ T cells from PBMCs. The CDR3 nucleotides are TGTGCCAGCAGTTCCATATATACAGGGAGAGAGACCCAGTACTTC. Amino acid sequence: CASSSIYTGRETQYF.